This entry describes one T cell receptor (beta chain). Its antigen is unidentified. As it was prepared, the TCRbeta library received unique molecular identifiers. MiXCR was run by TCRdb on the PCR reads, yielding one entry per CDR3 protein. There are about 980,000 distinct CDR3 sequences in the sample; roughly 29% occur only once, and under 30% lies in the top ten. This sample was taken from a study of T-cell reconstitution after alpha-beta-depleted transplantation in children. Overall study results and limits: Newly made T cells mostly supplied T-cell counts and diversity one year after transplant.

The sequencing here drew on PBMCs, mostly from graft donor cells, taken 360 days after TCRalphabeta/CD19-depleted stem cell transplant. The origin of this receptor is a boy under three years old who had a stem cell transplant for SCID, so the T cells may come from the graft donor.

The CDR3 here is CASGLVTSGGTNTDTQYF. The CDR3 nucleotides read TGTGCTAGTGGTTTGGTGACTAGCGGGGGAACAAACACAGATACGCAGTATTTT. The gene calls are TRBV12-5 and TRBJ2-3; TRBD2 aligns across 12 bases. This CDR3 spans 18 amino acids. V gave up 0 bases and J gave up 2 bases; unmatched junction bases: 6. CDR1 LGHNT and CDR2 FRNRAP come from the germline V gene.